The T cell receptor (beta chain) described here comes from a study of molecular identifiers for immune sequencing clone quantification (dated by TCRdb to between 2017 and 2018). For the study in its entirety: In a replicate experiment, RNA from about 19,000 or 110,000 naive CD8 T cells was split into five aliquots, four of which were sequenced. This methods study used CD8 T cells to benchmark TCR RNA copy counting and molecular-identifier clustering-based TCR repertoire sequencing (MIDCIRS). Findings and caveats that apply to the study as a whole: In CMV-specific effector cells, clones with more than 20 RNA copies contained over 99% of molecules, whereas in naive cells such clones contained under 1% of molecules. When barcode sub-clustering was not used, chimeric consensus sequences inflated TCR diversity, with chimeras reaching as high as 47%. Identical TCR molecules sharing a barcode could cause highly expanded clone sizes to be underestimated. Naive libraries contained spiked-in Jurkat TCR RNA (more than 9 copies' worth), which is not part of the donor repertoire. Modeling indicated approximately 3 TCR RNA copies recovered per cell, compared with 9 to 10 by digital PCR, which implies a capture efficiency of approximately 31%. Spiked-in Jurkat TCR RNA equal to a single cell's worth was reported to be detectable even within 1,200,000 naive CD8 T cells.

This clonotype was seen only a few times. Its antigen is still unknown. Nothing much larger sits one base from this clone, and base qualities are not available. Naive CD8 T cell libraries were made from approximately 22,000 to 940,000 sorted cells using 10%, 30% or 50% of purified RNA. On a BD FACSAria II, naive CD8 T cells were FACS-sorted as CD8+CD4-CCR7+CD45RA+ and collected into RLT Plus buffer. To test detection sensitivity, Jurkat RNA equal to ten TCR copies was added to samples of roughly 18,000-1,100,000 naive CD8 T cells. CD8 T cells were enriched using RosetteSep CD8+ T Cell Enrichment Cocktail and Ficoll-Paque, and the enriched cells then underwent ACK red cell lysis. V is cut by 10 bases and J by 0 bases, and the space between the germline ends is 11 bases. The germline V gene sets CDR1 to ENHRY and CDR2 to SYGVKD. The CDR3 holds 13 amino acids from the cysteine to the phenylalanine. The only DNA kept is the CDR3, 39 bases in frame from the first base.

Receptors were amplified or captured by PCR. TCRdb names Illumina HiSeq 4000 as the instrument used. Preparation of bulk TCR libraries followed a previously described approach, with the TCR primers listed in Table S5. Total RNA was purified with the Qiagen AllPrep DNA/RNA kit. Before analysis, reads from multiple sequencing runs of the same library were pooled. As for the authors' bioinformatics: Reads were retained only if an exact TCR constant sequence was present, and the retained reads were trimmed to 150 nt and grouped according to their 12-nt molecular barcodes. Reads in each barcode group were sub-clustered using a 15% Levenshtein threshold, and a quality-weighted consensus sequence was built for each RNA molecule. Non-functional sequences were discarded, and so were lower-count sequences lying one edit away from another sequence. Based on fitting two negative binomial distributions, any barcode sub-cluster with under 20% of the maximum read count was discarded. TCRdb handled the public reads itself, with Q25 trimming in fastp and clone calling in MiXCR, and kept productive beta chains. All rows with the same CDR3 protein become a single entry with the most common DNA and genes. None of the V and J calls come from the authors' own analysis; TCRdb made them. The sample data list about 320,000 distinct CDR3 sequences, and about 21% of these were observed just once. The top ten constitute 0.81% of the sample.

The specimen sequenced was naive CD8+ T cells from blood, with Jurkat cell RNA spiked in. The intended sense of this specimen's cell subset or site label: FACS-sorted CD8+CD4-CCR7+CD45RA+ naive T cells. The chain is assembled from TRBV10-3 and TRBJ2-3; the D gene is perhaps TRBD2, from 6 matching bases. This clonotype was sampled from a human donor in good health. Some libraries in this study had Jurkat cell RNA spiked in. The DNA sequence reads TGTGCCAACCGGGAGAGGAGCACAGATACGCAGTATTTT. Its coded protein is CANRERSTDTQYF.